The entry below gives a single T cell receptor (beta chain) sequence along with its context. Its antigen is as yet unknown. The study ran its PCR with 60 Vbeta and 13 Jbeta primers. Repertoires were generated with immunoSEQ multiplex PCR, while TCRdb's copy carries only in-frame clones and drops some. The profile shows more than 75,000 clones, 80% to 90% of them singletons. The data originate from a study of cytomegalovirus exposure and HLA in healthy donors. CDR3 length equals 16 residues. J gave up 0 bases and V 7 bases, and 9 bases lay outside the gene matches. From germline, CDR1 is MDHEN and CDR2 SYDVKM. Broader study findings: Researchers reported in a later analysis that a missense DCLRE1C variant was tied to TCR beta V- and J-gene trimming. At a 0.05 false discovery rate, a later analysis found 18,000 or so TCR beta sequences to be associated with HLA alleles. 164 TCR beta chains were listed as cytomegalovirus-associated. According to an earlier analysis, most TCR beta V segments yielded productive rearrangements about 87% or about 30% of the time.

V is TRBV28 and J is TRBJ1-5; 7 bases match TRBD1. Input material: PBMCs. This TCR was sampled from a man younger than 30 in good health and CMV-seronegative. The chain's CDR3 is CASTGQRRNSNQPQHF. In DNA form, the CDR3 reads TGTGCCAGCACGGGACAGAGAAGGAATAGCAATCAGCCCCAGCATTTT. The full variable domain, completed using reference TRBV28 and TRBJ1-5, is DVKVTQSSRYLVKRTGEKVFLECVQDMDHENMFWYRQDPGLGLRLIYFSYDVKMKEKGDIPEGYSVSREKKERFSLILESASTNQTSMYLCASTGQRRNSNQPQHFGDGTRLSIL.